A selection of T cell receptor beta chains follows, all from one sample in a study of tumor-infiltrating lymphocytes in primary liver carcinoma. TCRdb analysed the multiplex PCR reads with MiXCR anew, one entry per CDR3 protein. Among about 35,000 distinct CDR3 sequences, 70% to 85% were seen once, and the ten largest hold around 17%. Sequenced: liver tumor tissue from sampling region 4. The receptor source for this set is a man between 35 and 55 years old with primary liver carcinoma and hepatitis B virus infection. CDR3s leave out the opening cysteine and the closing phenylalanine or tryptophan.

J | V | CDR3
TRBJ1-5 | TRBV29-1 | SVVRRINQPPH
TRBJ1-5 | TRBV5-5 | ASSPRDGQPQH
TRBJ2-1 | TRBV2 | ASSQLVGQYNEQF
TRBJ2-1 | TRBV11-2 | AGCLGVSNNGQF
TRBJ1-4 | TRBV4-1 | ASSLIGIGTEKLF
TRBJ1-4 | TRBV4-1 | ASSIIGTGTEKLF
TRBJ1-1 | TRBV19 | ASCTRGQGDLNTEAF
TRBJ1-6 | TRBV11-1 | ASSQALVSPPH
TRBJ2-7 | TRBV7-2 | ASSLTWPESYEQY
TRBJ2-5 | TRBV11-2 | ASISPERGETRY
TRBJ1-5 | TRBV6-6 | ASSPWWGAGQPQH
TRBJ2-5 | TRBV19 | ASSTSGTGWVESQY
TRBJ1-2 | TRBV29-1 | SVVHCWGMGYGYT
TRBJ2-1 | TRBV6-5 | ASSGGGRNEQF
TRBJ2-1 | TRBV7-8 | ASSPAGRCDEQF
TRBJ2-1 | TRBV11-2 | ASSLDSEQF
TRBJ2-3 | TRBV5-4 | AISPRGGTDTQY
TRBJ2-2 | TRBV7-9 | ASSLPGGTGELF
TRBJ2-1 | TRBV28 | ASMWGSPYNEQF
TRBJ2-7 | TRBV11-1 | TSSLTGSGEYKQY